The 31 T cell receptor beta chains below come from one sample, sequenced in a study of beta chain features in type 1 diabetes. Study observations and caveats: All four CD4+ subsets from Type 1 diabetes patients carried moderately but significantly shorter TCRB CDR3s.

Their target antigens are unknown. Expressed TCRB transcripts were sequenced after all isolated RNA was converted to cDNA. Assay used: immunoSEQ multiplex PCR; TCRdb lists only in-frame clones, some missing. The data contain fewer than 45,000 clones, 60% to 75% of them seen just once; the ten biggest clones take up about 1.6%. Source material: Tregs from blood. The source is a man aged 30 to 45 with type 1 diabetes. Some clones in this sample may be carry-over from other donors' samples.

V and J are TRBV25-1 and TRBJ1-4; D call uncertain. Looked up from germline, CDR1 is MGHDK and CDR2 is SYGVNS. The V gene lost 2 bases and the J gene lost 0 bases, with 10 bases spanning the gap. There are 16 residues in the CDR3. The CDR3 loop reads CASSETTSATNEKLFF. The CDR3, as DNA: TGTGCCAGCAGTGAAACAACCTCTGCAACTAATGAAAAACTGTTTTTT.

This clone has a handful of counts. The chain combines TRBV11-2 with TRBJ2-5, with TRBD2 as a possible D gene (6 bases). V was pared by 5 bases and J by 0 bases, with 10 bases between. The CDR3 is 14 amino acids. Germline V gives CDR1 SGHAT, CDR2 FQNNGV. The CDR3 here is CASSPGLDQETQYF. CDR3 nucleotides: TGTGCCAGCAGCCCGGGACTGGACCAAGAGACCCAGTACTTC.

The chain couples TRBV11-1 to TRBJ2-5; 7 bases line up with TRBD1. CDR1 and CDR2 (germline): SGHAT, FQDESV (reference sequence). The CDR3 totals 13 residues. V was pared by 3 bases and J by 5 bases, with 3 bases of the junction left unmatched. The CDR3, as DNA: TGTGCCAGCAGCTTGGGGACAGCGGAGACCCAGTACTTC. As protein: CASSLGTAETQYF.

This chain connects TRBV5-1 to TRBJ2-2; TRBD2 matches 8 bases. Trimming cost V 6 bases and J 3 bases; bases outside gene matches: 7. The CDR3 length is 15 residues. CDR1 is SGHRS, CDR2 YFSETQ, per germline. DNA of the CDR3: TGCGCCAGCACCTTTAGCGGGGATTACACCGGGGAGCTGTTTTTT. As protein: CASTFSGDYTGELFF.

The chain employs TRBV18 and TRBJ1-3; perhaps TRBD1 as D (6 bases). This CDR3 region has 15 residues. Germline V gene data show CDR1 as KGHSH and CDR2 as LQKENI. Between the trimmed V and J ends, which lost 4 bases and 0 bases, there was a span of 10 bases. As DNA, the CDR3 is TGTGCCAGCTCACGTGACAGGAGCTCTGGAAACACCATATATTTT. Translating gives CASSRDRSSGNTIYF. Full variable domain (remainder filled in from reference TRBV18 and TRBJ1-3): NAGVMQNPRHLVRRRGQEARLRCSPMKGHSHVYWYRQLPEEGLKFMVYLQKENIIDESGMPKERFSAEFPKEGPSILRIQQVVRGDSAAYFCASSRDRSSGNTIYFGEGSWLTVV.

The rearrangement links TRBV19 to TRBJ2-1, with 8 bases that match TRBD2. Germline V gene lookup returns CDR1 LNHDA and CDR2 SQIVND (reference sequence). CDR3 length: 13 residues. With 8 bases clipped from V and 10 bases from J, the junction kept 10 bases outside the gene matches. The CDR3 loop reads CASGLPGLEEQFF. The CDR3 DNA is TGTGCCAGTGGGCTCCCGGGACTAGAGGAGCAGTTCTTC.

This clone appeared a single time. V is TRBV5-1 and J is TRBJ1-2, with 7 bases identical to TRBD1. V lost 4 bases, J lost 7 bases, and 4 bases stayed unmatched. Germline V CDR1 and CDR2: SGHRS, YFSETQ. The CDR3 spans 12 residues. The CDR3 protein is CASSPQGGGYTF. The CDR3 DNA is TGCGCCAGCAGCCCGCAGGGGGGTGGCTACACCTTC.

The genes are TRBV7-2 and TRBJ2-7; D is perhaps TRBD1 (6 bases). CDR1 and CDR2 from the germline V gene are SGHTA and FQGNSA. The CDR3 is 14 amino acids. The ends were cut back, 5 bases at V and 0 bases at J, with 11 bases in the middle. This chain's CDR3 is CASSQTGSSYEQYF. Here the CDR3 DNA reads TGTGCCAGCAGCCAAACAGGGAGCTCCTACGAGCAGTACTTC.

The chain recombines TRBV2 with TRBJ1-1, with a possible D match to TRBD1 (5 bases). Trimming cost V 6 bases and J 6 bases, with 14 bases left between them. Germline V gives CDR1 SNHLY, CDR2 FYNNEI. This CDR3 comprises 13 residues. CDR3 coding DNA: TGTGCCAGCAGCCCCTCGCGGGGCGCTGAAGCTTTCTTT. This translates into CASSPSRGAEAFF. The entire variable domain, with the rest obtained from reference TRBV2 and TRBJ1-1, is as follows: EPEVTQTPSHQVTQMGQEVILRCVPISNHLYFYWYRQILGQKVEFLVSFYNNEISEKSEIFDDQFSVERPDGSNFTLKIRSTKLEDSAMYFCASSPSRGAEAFFGQGTRLTVV.

The chain combines TRBV4-3 with TRBJ2-2, with D hard to call. Looked up from germline, CDR1 is LGHNA and CDR2 is YSLEER. V lost 0 bases and J lost 3, with 14 bases in between. This CDR3 contains 17 residues. In DNA form, the CDR3 reads TGCGCCAGCAGCCAAGAGTCAACCCCTATGCACACCGGGGAGCTGTTTTTT. This translates into CASSQESTPMHTGELFF.

J is TRBJ1-1 and V is TRBV7-2; possibly TRBD1 for D (5 bases). CDR3 length: 15 amino acids. V was shortened by 4 bases and J by 1 base, with 13 bases between the two germline ends. Germline lookup yields CDR1 SGHTA and CDR2 FQGNSA. DNA for the CDR3: TGTGCCAGCAGCTCCCCAGGGATTCGGAACACTGAAGCTTTCTTT. It yields the protein CASSSPGIRNTEAFF.

The chain joins TRBV5-1 to TRBJ2-5, with 9 bases lining up with TRBD1. Germline CDR1 reads SGHRS; CDR2 reads YFSETQ. This CDR3 region has 16 residues. Germline trimming cut 4 bases from V and 5 bases from J; bases unmatched to any gene: 12. The CDR3 DNA sequence: TGCGCCAGCAGCCCCTATGGGACAGGGTTTGGGGAGACCCAGTACTTC. Translating gives CASSPYGTGFGETQYF.

V and J are TRBV7-6 and TRBJ2-7; 9 bases are shared with TRBD2. The trim removed 5 bases at V and 0 bases at J, leaving 8 bases unmatched. CDR3 length: 16 amino acids. Germline assignment: CDR1 SGHVS and CDR2 FNYEAQ. CDR3 nucleotides: TGTGCCAGCAGCCCCAGACTAGCGGCACTCTCCTACGAGCAGTACTTC. Encoded protein: CASSPRLAALSYEQYF.

This clone was counted between two and nine times. The chain joins TRBV11-1 to TRBJ2-1; 9 bases are shared with TRBD1. The CDR3 runs to 16 residues. V lost 6 bases and J lost 8; bases outside the gene matches: 14. CDR1 is SGHAT, CDR2 FQDESV, per germline (reference sequence). The CDR3 bases are TGTGCCAGCAGTACAACCCCGGGACAGGGCTTCGATGAGCAGTTCTTC. It specifies CASSTTPGQGFDEQFF.

This clone was found a few times. The rearrangement links TRBV6-1 to TRBJ2-2; D unclear. The V gene's germline CDR1 is MNHNS and CDR2 SASEGT. The CDR3 spans 13 residues. V lost 7 bases and J lost 7, with 13 bases in between. Here the CDR3 reads CASTRPRGGELFF. CDR3 bases: TGTGCCAGCACTAGACCCCGTGGCGGGGAGCTGTTTTTT.

The V gene is TRBV6-1, the J gene TRBJ2-7; 9 nucleotides match TRBD2. Germline-derived CDR1 and CDR2 are MNHNS and SASEGT. This CDR3 is built from 17 residues. Trimming removed 2 bases from V and 0 bases from J; junction bases left unmatched: 8. The CDR3 here is CASSEWVASGASYEQYF. The CDR3 bases are TGTGCCAGCAGTGAATGGGTTGCTAGCGGGGCCTCCTACGAGCAGTACTTC.

The gene calls are TRBV6-4 and TRBJ1-5; a possible D gene is TRBD1 (6 bases). The length of the CDR3 is 13 residues. Trimming took off 9 bases at V and 7 bases at J, with 16 bases between the two ends. Germline CDR1 reads MRHNA; CDR2 reads SNTAGT. In DNA, the CDR3 is TGTGCCAGTTCTCAGGGGTTCGGGCAGCCCCAGCATTTT. It is translated as CASSQGFGQPQHF.

This clone was found once. V and J are TRBV5-4 and TRBJ2-7; 7 bases line up with TRBD2. The CDR3 covers 14 residues. V shed 3 bases, J shed 0 bases, and the junction held 3 bases outside the gene matches. Germline V gives CDR1 SGHNT, CDR2 YYREEE (reference sequence). The CDR3 region has the DNA TGTGCCAGCAGCTCGGGACTACGCTCCTACGAGCAGTACTTC. Translation gives CASSSGLRSYEQYF.

The V and J genes are TRBV7-9 and TRBJ2-7, with D possibly being TRBD1 (5 bases). Trimming took 5 bases from V and 4 from J, leaving 12 bases between them. The CDR3 is made up of 13 amino acids. Germline CDR1 SEHNR, CDR2 FQNEAQ (reference sequence). CDR3 loop: CASSGRQWYEQYF. CDR3 in DNA: TGTGCCAGCAGCGGTCGACAGTGGTACGAGCAGTACTTC.

This sequence joins TRBV5-1 and TRBJ1-1, with 7 bases fitting TRBD1. The germline gives CDR1 SGHRS, CDR2 YFSETQ. V lost 0 bases and J lost 11; bases outside the gene matches: 4. This CDR3 comprises 12 residues. The CDR3 sequence is CASSLGRGRAFF. The CDR3 DNA sequence: TGCGCCAGCAGCTTGGGCAGGGGGAGGGCTTTCTTT.

The V call is TRBV19, the J call TRBJ2-3, with a tentative D call TRBD1 (6 bases). Germline V gives CDR1 LNHDA, CDR2 SQIVND (reference sequence). This CDR3 has 16 amino acids. The V end lost 0 bases, the J end lost 12 bases, and 22 bases lay between the germline ends. CDR3 region: CASSIDTGRPLLIQYF. In DNA, the CDR3 is TGTGCCAGTAGTATAGACACAGGGAGACCCCTCCTTATCCAGTATTTT.

The CDR3 DNA sequence: TGTGCCGGGCAGGGAAGAGGATCACCCCTCCACTTT. Amino acids: CAGQGRGSPLHF. This chain connects TRBV28 to TRBJ1-6; possibly TRBD1 for D (5 bases). From germline, CDR1 is MDHEN and CDR2 SYDVKM. This CDR3 is 12 amino acids long. The ends were cut back, 11 bases at V and 10 bases at J, with 15 bases in the middle.

This CDR3 reads CASSWGTGGVFEQYF. Here the CDR3 DNA reads TGCGCCAGCAGCTGGGGGACAGGGGGCGTCTTCGAGCAGTACTTC. J is TRBJ2-7 and V is TRBV5-1; 12 bases are a match to TRBD1. V trimming: 3 bases; J trimming: 6 bases; junction bases outside the gene matches: 7. The CDR3 runs 15 residues. The V gene's germline CDR1 is SGHRS and CDR2 YFSETQ.

The V and J genes are TRBV25-1 and TRBJ2-2, with D possibly matching TRBD2 (7 bases). Trimming pared 6 bases from V and 6 bases from J, leaving 17 bases between. The CDR3 is 15 amino acids. CDR1 and CDR2 (germline): MGHDK, SYGVNS. CDR3 nucleotides: TGTGCCAGCAGACCCACTGAGGGGGGGGCCGGGGAGCTGTTTTTT. Translation: CASRPTEGGAGELFF.

CDR3 sequence reads: CASSRTGSNSPLHF. The CDR3, as DNA: TGTGCCAGCAGTAGAACAGGGAGTAATTCACCCCTCCACTTT. The chain employs TRBV9 and TRBJ1-6, with D perhaps TRBD1 (6 bases). CDR3 size: 14 residues. Trimming cost V 5 bases and J 6 bases, with 12 bases left between them. The V gene's germline CDR1 is SGDLS and CDR2 YYNGEE.

The chain is built from TRBV7-8 and TRBJ2-1, with TRBD2 matching over 12 bases. V lost 3 bases and J lost 2; bases outside the gene matches: 5. The CDR3 is 17 residues long. In germline, CDR1 is SGHVS, CDR2 FQNEAQ. The chain's CDR3 is CASSFPSGGAAYNEQFF. DNA for the CDR3: TGTGCCAGCAGCTTCCCTAGCGGGGGGGCCGCCTACAATGAGCAGTTCTTC.

The chain couples TRBV2 to TRBJ1-5, with 10 nucleotides matching TRBD1. CDR1 is SNHLY and CDR2 is FYNNEI in the germline V gene. The CDR3 extends over 15 amino acids. V trimming: 7 bases; J trimming: 5 bases; junction bases outside the gene matches: 8. The CDR3 reads CASTSKGQGYQPQHF. CDR3 sequence (DNA): TGTGCCAGCACTTCGAAGGGACAGGGGTATCAGCCCCAGCATTTT.

The rearrangement links TRBV29-1 to TRBJ1-1; D is possibly TRBD1 (5 bases). CDR3 length: 13 amino acids. Germline CDR1 reads SQVTM; CDR2 reads ANQGSEA. Trimming cost V 1 base and J 7 bases, with 13 bases left between them. This chain's CDR3 is CSVEGGGTLEAFF. Written as DNA, the CDR3 is TGCAGCGTTGAAGGGGGGGGTACACTTGAAGCTTTCTTT.

The rearrangement links TRBV6-5 to TRBJ2-3; 8 bases fit TRBD2. Germline V CDR1 and CDR2: MNHEY, SVGAGI. The trim removed 1 base at V and 8 bases at J, leaving 5 bases unmatched. The CDR3 spans 14 residues. CDR3 nucleotide sequence: TGTGCCAGCAGTTACTGGGGGACTAGAGCTACGCAGTATTTT. Translated, it gives CASSYWGTRATQYF.

The chain links TRBV7-3 to TRBJ2-1; 13 positions agree with TRBD2. CDR1 SGHTA and CDR2 FQGTGA come from the germline V gene. This CDR3 has 16 residues. Losses at the gene ends were 5 bases for V and 9 bases for J; bases not matched to a gene: 10. Here the CDR3 DNA reads TGTGCCAGCAGCCCCACACTAGCGGGGGGGCGCAGTGAGCAGTTCTTC. Protein sequence: CASSPTLAGGRSEQFF. Full variable domain (rest looked up from reference TRBV7-3 and TRBJ2-1): GAGVSQTPSNKVTEKGKYVELRCDPISGHTALYWYRQSLGQGPEFLIYFQGTGAADDSGLPNDRFFAVRPEGSVSTLKIQRTERGDSAVYLCASSPTLAGGRSEQFFGPGTRLTVL.

The rearrangement uses TRBV10-3 and TRBJ2-7; TRBD1 matches at 9 bases. With 5 bases clipped from V and 3 bases from J, the junction kept 5 bases outside the gene matches. The CDR3 spans 14 residues. Germline CDR1 and CDR2: ENHRY and SYGVKD. The CDR3 coding sequence is TGTGCCATCAGTCCGGACAGGGGAGGCTACGAGCAGTACTTC. It yields the protein CAISPDRGGYEQYF.